The clone carrying this T cell receptor (beta chain) came up once. Donors were grouped by their self-reported clinical history. These data come from a study of blood T cell repertoires in COVID-19. Only in-frame clones appear in the TCRdb table, and some are missing; sequencing was by immunoSEQ multiplex PCR. The table shows about 440,000 clones, with about nine tenths occurring only once. Germline CDR1 and CDR2: LNHDA and SQIVND (reference sequence). The CDR3 spans 15 residues. The V segment lost 5 bases and the J segment 0 bases; nucleotides outside the gene matches: 4. The sequenced sample was PBMCs or T cells enriched from blood (not recorded which). This receptor was taken from a man between 18 and 29 years old who had recovered from COVID-19. The rearrangement joins TRBV19 to TRBJ2-1; 7 bases align to TRBD2. For the CDR3, the DNA is TGTGCCAGTAGTCCCGGGGGGAGCTCCTACAATGAGCAGTTCTTC. It translates to CASSPGGSSYNEQFF.